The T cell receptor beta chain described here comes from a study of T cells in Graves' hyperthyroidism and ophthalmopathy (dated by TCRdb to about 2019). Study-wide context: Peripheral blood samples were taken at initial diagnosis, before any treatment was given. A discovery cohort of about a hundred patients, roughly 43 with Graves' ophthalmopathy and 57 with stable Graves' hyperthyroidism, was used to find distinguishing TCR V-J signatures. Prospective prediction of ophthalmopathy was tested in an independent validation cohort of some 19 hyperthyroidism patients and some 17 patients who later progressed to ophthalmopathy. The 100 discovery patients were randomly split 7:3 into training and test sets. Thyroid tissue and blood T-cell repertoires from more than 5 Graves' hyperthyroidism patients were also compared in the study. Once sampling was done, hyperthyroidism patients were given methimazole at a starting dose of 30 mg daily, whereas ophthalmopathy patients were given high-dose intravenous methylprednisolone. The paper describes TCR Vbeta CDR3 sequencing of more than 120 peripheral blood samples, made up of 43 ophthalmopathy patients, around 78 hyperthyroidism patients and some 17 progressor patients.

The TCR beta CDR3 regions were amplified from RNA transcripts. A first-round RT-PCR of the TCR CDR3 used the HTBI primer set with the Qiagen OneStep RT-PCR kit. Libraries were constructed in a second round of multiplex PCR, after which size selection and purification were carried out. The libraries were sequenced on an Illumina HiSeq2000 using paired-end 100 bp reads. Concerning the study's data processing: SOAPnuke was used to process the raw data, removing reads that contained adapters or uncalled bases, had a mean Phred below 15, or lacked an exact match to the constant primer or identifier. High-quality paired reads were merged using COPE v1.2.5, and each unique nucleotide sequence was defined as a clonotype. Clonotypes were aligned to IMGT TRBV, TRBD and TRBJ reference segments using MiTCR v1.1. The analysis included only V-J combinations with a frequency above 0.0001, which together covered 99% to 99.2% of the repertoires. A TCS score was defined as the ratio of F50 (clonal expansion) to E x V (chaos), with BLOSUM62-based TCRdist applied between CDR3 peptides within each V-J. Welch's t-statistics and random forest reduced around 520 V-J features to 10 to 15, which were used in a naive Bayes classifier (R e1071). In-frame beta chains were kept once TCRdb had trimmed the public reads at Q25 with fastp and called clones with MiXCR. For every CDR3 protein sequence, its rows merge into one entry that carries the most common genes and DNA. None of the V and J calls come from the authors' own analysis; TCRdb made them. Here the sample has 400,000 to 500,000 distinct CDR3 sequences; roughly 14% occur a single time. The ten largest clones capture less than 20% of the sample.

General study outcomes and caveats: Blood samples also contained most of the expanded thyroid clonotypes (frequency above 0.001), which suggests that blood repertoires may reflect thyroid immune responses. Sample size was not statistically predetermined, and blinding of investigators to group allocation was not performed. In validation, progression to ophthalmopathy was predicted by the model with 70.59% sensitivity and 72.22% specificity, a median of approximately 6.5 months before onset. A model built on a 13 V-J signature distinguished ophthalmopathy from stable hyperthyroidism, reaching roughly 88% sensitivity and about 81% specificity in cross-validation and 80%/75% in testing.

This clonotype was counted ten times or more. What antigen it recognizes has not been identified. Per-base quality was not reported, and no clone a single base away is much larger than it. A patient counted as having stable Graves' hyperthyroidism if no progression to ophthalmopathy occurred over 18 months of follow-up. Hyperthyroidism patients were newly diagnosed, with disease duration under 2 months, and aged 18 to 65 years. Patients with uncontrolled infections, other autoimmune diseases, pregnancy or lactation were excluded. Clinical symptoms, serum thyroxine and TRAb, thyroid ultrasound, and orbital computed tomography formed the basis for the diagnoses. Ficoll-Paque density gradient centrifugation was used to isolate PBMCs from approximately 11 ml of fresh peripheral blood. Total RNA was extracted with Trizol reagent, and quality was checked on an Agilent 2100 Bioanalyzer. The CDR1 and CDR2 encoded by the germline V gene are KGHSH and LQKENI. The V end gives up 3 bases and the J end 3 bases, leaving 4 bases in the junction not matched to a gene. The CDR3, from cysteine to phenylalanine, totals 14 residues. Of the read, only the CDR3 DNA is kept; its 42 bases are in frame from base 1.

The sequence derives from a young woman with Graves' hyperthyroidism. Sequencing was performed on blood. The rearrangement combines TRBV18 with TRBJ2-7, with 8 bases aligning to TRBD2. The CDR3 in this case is CASSPGTRVYEQYF. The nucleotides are TGTGCCAGCTCACCCGGGACTAGGGTCTACGAGCAGTACTTC. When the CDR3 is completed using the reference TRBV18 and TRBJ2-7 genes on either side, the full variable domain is NAGVMQNPRHLVRRRGQEARLRCSPMKGHSHVYWYRQLPEEGLKFMVYLQKENIIDESGMPKERFSAEFPKEGPSILRIQQVVRGDSAAYFCASSPGTRVYEQYFGPGTRLTVT.